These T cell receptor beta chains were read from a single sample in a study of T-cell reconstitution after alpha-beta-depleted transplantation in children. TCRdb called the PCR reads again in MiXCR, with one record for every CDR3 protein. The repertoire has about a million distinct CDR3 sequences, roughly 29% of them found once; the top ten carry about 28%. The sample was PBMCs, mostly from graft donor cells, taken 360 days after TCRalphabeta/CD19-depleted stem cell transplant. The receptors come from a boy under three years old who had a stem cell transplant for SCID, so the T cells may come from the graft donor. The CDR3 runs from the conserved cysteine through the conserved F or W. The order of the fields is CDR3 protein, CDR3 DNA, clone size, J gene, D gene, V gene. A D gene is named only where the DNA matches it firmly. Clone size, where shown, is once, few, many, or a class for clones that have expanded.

CASSVRQGMLPDTQYF | TGCGCCAGCAGCGTACGACAGGGGATGTTGCCAGATACGCAGTATTTT | NA | TRBJ2-3 | TRBD1 | TRBV5-1
CSAAMKTEAFF | TGCAGTGCTGCGATGAAGACTGAAGCTTTCTTT | few | TRBJ1-1 | NA | TRBV20-1
CASSLWPPRIYNEQFF | TGTGCCAGCAGTTTATGGCCCCCTCGGATCTACAATGAGCAGTTCTTC | few | TRBJ2-1 | NA | TRBV27
CASSLTGRPEQFF | TGCGCCAGCAGCTTGACAGGGCGCCCTGAGCAGTTCTTC | NA | TRBJ2-1 | NA | TRBV5-1
CASSRQGNTDTQYF | TGTGCCAGCAGTCGACAGGGGAACACAGATACGCAGTATTTT | few | TRBJ2-3 | TRBD1 | TRBV2
CSVQKGGKNTEAFF | TGCAGCGTCCAGAAGGGGGGAAAGAACACTGAAGCTTTCTTT | once | TRBJ1-1 | NA | TRBV29-1
CASTPSAVLSYEQYF | TGTGCCAGCACCCCCTCGGCAGTTCTTTCCTACGAGCAGTACTTC | many | TRBJ2-7 | NA | TRBV4-2
CATGLQETQYF | TGTGCCACCGGTCTACAGGAGACCCAGTACTTC | NA | TRBJ2-5 | NA | TRBV2
CASSETGEADTQYF | TGTGCCAGCAGTGAGACAGGGGAAGCAGATACGCAGTATTTT | NA | TRBJ2-3 | TRBD1 | TRBV12-3/TRBV12-4
CASRYRQGPGELFF | TGTGCCAGCAGATATCGACAGGGGCCGGGGGAGCTGTTTTTT | many | TRBJ2-2 | TRBD1 | TRBV6-5
CSASLWGGAVPNEQFF | TGCAGTGCTAGTCTCTGGGGGGGGGCGGTCCCCAATGAGCAGTTCTTC | NA | TRBJ2-1 | NA | TRBV20-1
CATLGPRSTDTQYF | TGTGCCACCCTCGGGCCCCGTAGCACAGATACGCAGTATTTT | few | TRBJ2-3 | NA | TRBV2
CASSPPAGGRGEQYF | TGTGCCAGCTCACCCCCGGCGGGCGGGCGCGGCGAGCAGTACTTC | few | TRBJ2-7 | NA | TRBV18
CASSPPGLDYNEQFF | TGTGCCAGCAGCCCGCCGGGGCTAGACTACAATGAGCAGTTCTTC | NA | TRBJ2-1 | NA | TRBV7-9
CSARGTSGGSDTQYF | TGCAGTGCTAGAGGGACTAGCGGGGGGTCGGATACGCAGTATTTT | NA | TRBJ2-3 | TRBD2 | TRBV20-1
CASSLAGRHQPQHF | TGTGCCAGCAGCTTAGCGGGGCGTCATCAGCCCCAGCATTTT | NA | TRBJ1-5 | NA | TRBV11-2
CASSLTDRPTGELFF | TGCGCCAGCAGCCTCACAGACAGACCTACCGGGGAGCTGTTTTTT | NA | TRBJ2-2 | NA | TRBV4-1
CASSVEGTDYNEQFF | TGTGCCAGCAGCGTAGAGGGGACAGACTACAATGAGCAGTTCTTC | few | TRBJ2-1 | TRBD1 | TRBV9
CASSQEAGQGTYEQYF | TGTGCCAGCAGCCAAGAGGCGGGACAGGGAACCTACGAGCAGTACTTC | NA | TRBJ2-7 | TRBD1 | TRBV4-2
CASGLVIGPGHNEQFF | TGTGCTAGTGGTTTGGTAATCGGGCCAGGCCACAATGAGCAGTTCTTC | NA | TRBJ2-1 | NA | TRBV12-5
CASSATGLTQETQYF | TGTGCCAGCAGCGCGACGGGGTTAACCCAAGAGACCCAGTACTTC | NA | TRBJ2-5 | NA | TRBV7-2
CASSSLTGGPSYNEQFF | TGTGCCAGCAGCTCCTTAACGGGGGGCCCGTCCTACAATGAGCAGTTCTTC | NA | TRBJ2-1 | NA | TRBV11-2
CASSQGGNKGHYGYTF | TGCGCCAGCAGCCAAGGGGGGAATAAGGGCCACTATGGCTACACCTTC | few | TRBJ1-2 | NA | TRBV4-1
CASSLMGGYGYTF | TGTGCCAGCAGCTTAATGGGGGGCTATGGCTACACCTTC | NA | TRBJ1-2 | NA | TRBV7-6
CASSSATTYQETQYF | TGCGCCAGCAGCTCCGCCACAACGTACCAAGAGACCCAGTACTTC | NA | TRBJ2-5 | NA | TRBV5-1